The next 23 T cell receptor beta chains were all read from a single sample in a study of T cell repertoires and HLA-DP antigens. Their antigens remain unidentified. TCRdb keeps only in-frame clones here, not all; method: immunoSEQ multiplex PCR. The sample holds about 120,000 clones, about 92% seen once. Material for sequencing was CD4+ T cells from PBMCs. These receptors were collected from a young woman in good health and CMV-seronegative.

The chain carries TRBV6-5 and TRBJ2-3; D is perhaps TRBD1 (6 bases). Germline assignment: CDR1 MNHEY and CDR2 SVGAGI. The CDR3 length is 15 residues. With 5 bases removed from V and 0 bases from J, the gap between germline ends came to 12 bases. CDR3 nucleotides: TGTGCCAGCAGTAAACAGGGTATAAGCACAGATACGCAGTATTTT. Translated: CASSKQGISTDTQYF.

The gene calls are TRBV27 and TRBJ2-1; no definite D call. Trimming removed 5 bases from V and 0 bases from J, with 14 bases in between. CDR3 length: 16 residues. CDR1 and CDR2 from the germline V gene are MNHEY and SMNVEV (reference sequence). The CDR3 region is CASSVRATSSYNEQFF. The CDR3 DNA reads as TGTGCCAGCAGTGTAAGAGCGACCAGCTCCTACAATGAGCAGTTCTTC.

The CDR3 bases are TGTGCCAGCAGTTCCAGGACAAAAGGTATCTACGAGCAGTACTTC. Protein sequence: CASSSRTKGIYEQYF. The rearrangement joins TRBV6-5 to TRBJ2-7; maybe TRBD1 (5 bases). The germline V gene encodes CDR1 MNHEY and CDR2 SVGAGI. This CDR3 contains 15 residues. V was clipped by 4 bases and J by 3 bases, with 16 bases between them.

In nucleotides, the CDR3 is TGCGCCAGCAGCCAAGATAAGGGTGGTCCTCTAGCCAAAAACATTCAGTACTTC. Protein product: CASSQDKGGPLAKNIQYF. The chain combines TRBV4-3 with TRBJ2-4; the D is unclear. Germline assignment: CDR1 LGHNA and CDR2 YSLEER. CDR3 length: 18 amino acids. Deletions cut 0 bases from V and 0 bases from J, with 15 bases between.

V usage is TRBV18 and J usage is TRBJ2-7; maybe TRBD1 (6 bases). This CDR3 region has 14 residues. V dropped 3 bases and J dropped 2 bases, with 11 bases sitting between them. Germline V lookup: CDR1 KGHSH, CDR2 LQKENI. The CDR3 spells CASSPGTSTYEQYF. Written as DNA, the CDR3 is TGTGCCAGCTCACCTGGGACATCGACCTACGAGCAGTACTTC.

The chain has TRBV6-6 and TRBJ1-1; D is unclear. Trimming left V 6 bases short and J 4 bases short, with 18 bases between. This CDR3 spans 15 amino acids. In germline, CDR1 is MNHNY, CDR2 SVGAGI (reference sequence). Written as DNA, the CDR3 is TGTGCCAGCAGCCGACCACCTGCGCTGGCCACTGAAGCTTTCTTT. This translates into CASSRPPALATEAFF.

This clone was seen a single time. The chain is built from TRBV28 and TRBJ1-5, with 7 bases aligning to TRBD1. Trimming removed 7 bases from V and 7 bases from J; junction bases left unmatched: 10. The CDR3 is made up of 14 amino acids. Germline values: CDR1 MDHEN, CDR2 SYDVKM. The CDR3: CASTLRGRRQPQHF. CDR3 nucleotide sequence: TGTGCCAGCACCTTGAGGGGGCGACGGCAGCCCCAGCATTTT.

The chain couples TRBV5-1 to TRBJ2-2; D possibly corresponds to TRBD2 (5 bases). CDR1 is SGHRS and CDR2 is YFSETQ in the germline V gene. V was pared by 5 bases and J by 5 bases, with 16 bases between. The CDR3 extends over 15 amino acids. In DNA, the CDR3 is TGCGCCAGCAGAAGCGGACTGGGGTCGACCGGGGAGCTGTTTTTT. Protein sequence: CASRSGLGSTGELFF.

The V call is TRBV28, the J call TRBJ2-7; D may correspond to TRBD1 or TRBD2 (5 bases each). Per germline, CDR1 MDHEN and CDR2 SYDVKM. The CDR3 extends over 15 amino acids. Deletions cut 5 bases from V and 8 bases from J, with 22 bases between. CDR3 in amino acids: CASSGLGPSDSKQYF. CDR3 sequence (DNA): TGTGCCAGCAGTGGTTTGGGACCCTCCGATTCGAAGCAGTACTTC.

This clone was observed a single time. The chain uses TRBV9 and TRBJ2-3, with 7 bases fitting TRBD2. V was pared by 5 bases and J by 0 bases, with 6 bases of the junction left unmatched. Germline lookup yields CDR1 SGDLS and CDR2 YYNGEE. The CDR3 contains 15 residues. In DNA, the CDR3 is TGTGCCAGCAGACGGGACTACCTGAGCACAGATACGCAGTATTTT. Amino acids: CASRRDYLSTDTQYF.

This chain joins TRBV28 and TRBJ1-2, with 7 bases aligning to TRBD1. The germline V gene has CDR1 MDHEN and CDR2 SYDVKM. The CDR3 consists of 15 residues. V shed 6 bases, J shed 1 base, and the junction held 8 bases outside the gene matches. The CDR3 spells CASRLPDRNNYGYTF. In DNA, the CDR3 is TGTGCCAGCAGGCTACCGGACAGGAATAACTATGGCTACACCTTC.

This clone was detected once. The chain combines TRBV11-2 with TRBJ1-2; D gene uncertain. The V end was cut by 4 bases, the J end by 7 bases, with 16 bases between. This CDR3 has 14 amino acids. Germline assignment: CDR1 SGHAT and CDR2 FQNNGV. CDR3 sequence (DNA): TGTGCCAGCAGCTCCCGGGCCCCTGTGGGTGGCTACACCTTC. Its translation is CASSSRAPVGGYTF.

The chain combines TRBV6-6 with TRBJ2-3; 8 positions agree with TRBD1. The CDR3 is 14 residues long. The germline gives CDR1 MNHNY, CDR2 SVGAGI (reference sequence). V gave up 4 bases and J gave up 4 bases; unmatched junction bases: 4. CDR3: CASSFQDRADTQYF. The CDR3 nucleotides are TGTGCCAGCAGTTTTCAGGACAGGGCAGATACGCAGTATTTT.

The CDR3 loop is CASSLGAGVYNEQFF. Here the CDR3 DNA reads TGTGCCAGCAGTTTGGGGGCGGGAGTCTACAATGAGCAGTTCTTC. The V and J genes are TRBV28 and TRBJ2-1; maybe TRBD2 (7 bases). Trimming left V 3 bases short and J 3 bases short, with 12 bases between. This CDR3 is built from 15 residues. Germline-derived CDR1 and CDR2 are MDHEN and SYDVKM.

The chain has TRBV7-8 and TRBJ2-3; unclear D gene. The germline V gene encodes CDR1 SGHVS and CDR2 FQNEAQ. CDR3 size: 13 residues. The ends were cut back, 1 base at V and 4 bases at J, with 6 bases in the middle. DNA of the CDR3: TGTGCCAGCAGCTTAGGGCAGGCAGATACGCAGTATTTT. This encodes CASSLGQADTQYF.

This clone was detected only once. This CDR3 is CASVGPPGQGNYGYTF. The CDR3 region has the DNA TGTGCCAGCGTAGGCCCTCCGGGACAGGGTAACTATGGCTACACCTTC. The genes are TRBV28 and TRBJ1-2; 9 bases are a match to TRBD1. V lost 8 bases and J lost 1; bases outside the gene matches: 11. Germline CDR1 is MDHEN and CDR2 is SYDVKM. The length of the CDR3 is 16 residues.

This chain joins TRBV20-1 and TRBJ2-7, with unresolved D. The CDR3 length is 11 residues. The V end lost 3 bases, the J end lost 2 bases, and 5 bases lay between the germline ends. Germline V gene data show CDR1 as DFQATT and CDR2 as SNEGSKA (reference sequence). Here the CDR3 DNA reads TGCAGTGCTAGGGAAGCCTACGAGCAGTACTTC. It translates to CSAREAYEQYF.

The chain couples TRBV10-2 to TRBJ1-2; a possible D gene is TRBD1 (6 bases). Per the germline V gene, CDR1 is WSHSY and CDR2 is SAAADI. This CDR3 region has 13 residues. Trimming removed 4 bases at V and 8 bases at J, with 14 bases between. CDR3 amino acids: CASSARGSGGYTF. The CDR3 DNA follows: TGCGCCAGCAGTGCGAGGGGGTCAGGCGGCTACACCTTC.

The chain employs TRBV18 and TRBJ1-1; D unclear. Germline assignment: CDR1 KGHSH and CDR2 LQKENI. V was pared by 3 bases and J by 1 base, with 15 bases between. The CDR3 is 16 amino acids. For the CDR3, the DNA is TGTGCCAGCTCACCGCCCGGAAGGGCTACGAACACTGAAGCTTTCTTT. Its translation is CASSPPGRATNTEAFF.

This clone was seen once. The chain has TRBV18 and TRBJ1-5, with D possibly TRBD1 on 6 matching bases. V lost 3 bases to trimming and J lost 3 bases, with 12 bases between them. The CDR3 has 15 residues. Germline CDR1 reads KGHSH; CDR2 reads LQKENI. CDR3 bases: TGTGCCAGCTCACCCTTACAGGGAATCAATCAGCCCCAGCATTTT. Its protein product is CASSPLQGINQPQHF.

This chain uses TRBV5-1 with TRBJ2-3; 7 bases are shared with TRBD2. CDR1 and CDR2 (germline): SGHRS, YFSETQ. CDR3 size: 15 residues. After removal of 1 base from V and 6 bases from J, the junction contained 8 bases not matched to a gene. Here the CDR3 reads CASSLILAAEDTQYF. CDR3 sequence (DNA): TGCGCCAGCAGCTTGATCCTAGCGGCGGAGGATACGCAGTATTTT.

The V and J genes are TRBV2 and TRBJ1-1, with D maybe TRBD1 (5 bases). V lost 5 bases to trimming and J lost 5 bases, with 39 bases between them. The germline gives CDR1 SNHLY, CDR2 FYNNEI. The length of the CDR3 is 22 residues. This CDR3 is CASSNPNFLSFDRPSAETEAFF. The CDR3 nucleotides read TGTGCCAGCAGTAACCCAAACTTCCTTTCCTTTGACAGACCTAGCGCGGAGACTGAAGCTTTCTTT.

J is TRBJ2-4 and V is TRBV6-5; D might be TRBD1 (5 bases). Trimming cost V 5 bases and J 3 bases, with 11 bases left between them. The germline V gene has CDR1 MNHEY and CDR2 SVGAGI. The CDR3 sequence is 14 residues long. The CDR3 sequence is CASSRGADKNIQYF. CDR3 coding DNA: TGTGCCAGCAGTCGTGGGGCGGACAAAAACATTCAGTACTTC.